The TCR beta chain under discussion was sequenced for a study of OX40 agonist ivuxolimab in advanced cancers. Regarding the study as a whole: The mean number of expanded clones was higher in CD8+ T cells than in CD4+.

Assay: immunoSEQ multiplex PCR; the TCRdb copy retains only in-frame clones and omits some. The sample yields around 86,000 clones, about 93% seen once. As to this clone: Antigen unknown.

V gave up 0 bases and J gave up 6 bases, with 9 bases separating them. CDR1 and CDR2 (germline): MNHEY, SVGAGI. The CDR3 has 13 amino acids. This TCR came from an adult with an advanced solid tumor such as melanoma, head and neck, liver or kidney cancer. This chain links TRBV6-5 with TRBJ2-7; D not certain. The sample consisted of CD4+ or CD8+ T cells sorted from blood, taken in a trial of the OX40 agonist ivuxolimab. DNA of the CDR3: TGTGCCAGCAGTTACTCGAATGTTGGCGAGCAGTACTTC. Its translation is CASSYSNVGEQYF.